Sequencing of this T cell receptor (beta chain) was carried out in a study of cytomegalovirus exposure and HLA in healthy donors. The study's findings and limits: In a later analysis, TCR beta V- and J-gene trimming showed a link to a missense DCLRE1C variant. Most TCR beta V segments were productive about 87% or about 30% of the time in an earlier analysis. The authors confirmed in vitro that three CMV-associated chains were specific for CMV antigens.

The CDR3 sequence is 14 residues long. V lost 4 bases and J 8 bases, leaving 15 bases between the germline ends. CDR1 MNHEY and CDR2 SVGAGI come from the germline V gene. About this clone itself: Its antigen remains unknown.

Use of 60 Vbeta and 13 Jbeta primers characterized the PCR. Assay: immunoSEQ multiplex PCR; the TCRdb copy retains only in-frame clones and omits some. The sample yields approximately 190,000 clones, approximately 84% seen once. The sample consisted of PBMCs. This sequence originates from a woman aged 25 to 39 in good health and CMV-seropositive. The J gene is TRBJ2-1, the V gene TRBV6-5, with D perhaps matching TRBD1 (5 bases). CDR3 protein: CASSWGPPSHEQFF. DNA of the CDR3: TGTGCCAGCAGTTGGGGCCCCCCGTCTCATGAGCAGTTCTTC.